This is a list of T cell receptor beta chains from one sample in a study of cytomegalovirus exposure and HLA in healthy donors. The data were produced by immunoSEQ multiplex PCR, yet TCRdb's version contains in-frame clones alone and is incomplete. The table has 150,000 or so clones, around 83% seen once. Material for sequencing was PBMCs. The receptors come from a man in his fifties in good health and CMV-seropositive. Both conserved end residues are trimmed from each CDR3. Some rows mark clone size as missing; the rest say once, few, many or name a class of expanded clone.

V gene,clone size,CDR3 length,CDR3 protein
TRBV19,.,13,ASSIFSGSLYEQY
TRBV5-6,.,10,ASSSLSYGYT
TRBV7-6,.,12,ASSLVPGDGEQY
TRBV11-1,.,14,ASSFPPGRGTGELF
TRBV7-9,.,13,SSSLGDRGTETQY
TRBV9,.,13,ASSVSRGPVYGYT
TRBV19,.,10,AVNSGVGEAF
TRBV15,.,14,ATSRTGVRSYNEQF
TRBV5-4,few,16,ASRLAGAQFPSTDTQY
TRBV5-6,.,12,ASSFRGNNSPLH
TRBV6-5,.,13,ASSVSRENGQPQH
TRBV5-1,.,15,ASSLVVLAGSYNEQF
TRBV5-6,.,16,ASSLETGQGRTRYGYT
TRBV5-4,.,14,ASSLLQGALSNEQF
TRBV7-2,.,12,ASSLSGGIYEQY
TRBV5-1,.,11,ATKGSGEETQY
TRBV4-1,.,13,ASSQGQGAGYEQY
TRBV4-3,.,13,ASSQDTGGIYGYT
TRBV5-1,.,13,ASSLGETGGNTIY
TRBV6-6,.,11,ASAMRANEKLF
TRBV28,.,15,ASSRTTGPLAGAEQF
TRBV4-1,.,14,ASSQDRGGDNNEQF
TRBV10-3,.,13,AISTGTDRQETQY
TRBV7-9,.,16,ASSLSGILRSPSHEQY
TRBV7-3,once,12,ASSFGTGENEQY
TRBV6-1,few,11,ASTTGADTEAF
TRBV29-1,.,13,SVRLYREPYNEQF
TRBV10-3,few,11,AIRTGTKTEAF
TRBV7-2,.,16,ASSLGLAGGFRTDTQY
TRBV7-2,.,13,ASSLFSGGSREQY
TRBV10-3,.,17,AISGTSGRSSSGANVLT
TRBV4-1,.,13,ASSFRGEVGQPQH
TRBV6-5,.,9,EPYHSEKLF
TRBV21-1,.,11,ASSNGGTYGYT
TRBV7-2,.,14,ASSLRTGAYQETQY
TRBV27,.,12,ASSPRQPHYEQY
TRBV11-2,.,13,ASSLTGQGRETQY
TRBV19,.,13,ASSISAGGPYEQY
TRBV27,.,13,ASSLNLAKGMTQY
TRBV10-1,.,17,ASSESVLVGTGGSDTQY
TRBV10-3,.,10,AISDEGPEAF
TRBV7-9,.,13,ASSPSGQGGYGYT
TRBV15,.,12,ATSPDRGPAEQF
TRBV19,.,13,ASSTGRGGRETQY
TRBV28,.,14,ASSSIGTGNQETQY
TRBV30,.,14,AWSVGQGARGSPLH